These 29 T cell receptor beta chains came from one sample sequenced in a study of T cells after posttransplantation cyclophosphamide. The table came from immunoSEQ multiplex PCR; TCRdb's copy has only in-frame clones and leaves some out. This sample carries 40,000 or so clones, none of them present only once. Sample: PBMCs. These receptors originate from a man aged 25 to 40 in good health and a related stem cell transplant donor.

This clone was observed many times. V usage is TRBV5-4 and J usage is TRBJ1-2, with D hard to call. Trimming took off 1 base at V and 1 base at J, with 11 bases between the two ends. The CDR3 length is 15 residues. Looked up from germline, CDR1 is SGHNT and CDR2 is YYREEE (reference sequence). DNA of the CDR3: TGTGCCAGCAGCTTGAGTCGTACGGTTAACTATGGCTACACCTTC. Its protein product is CASSLSRTVNYGYTF.

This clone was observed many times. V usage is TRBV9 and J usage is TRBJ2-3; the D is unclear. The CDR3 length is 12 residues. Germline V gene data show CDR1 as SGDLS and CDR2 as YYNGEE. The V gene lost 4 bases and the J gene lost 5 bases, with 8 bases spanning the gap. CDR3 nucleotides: TGTGCCAGCAGCCCTTTGTTAGATACGCAGTATTTT. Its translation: CASSPLLDTQYF.

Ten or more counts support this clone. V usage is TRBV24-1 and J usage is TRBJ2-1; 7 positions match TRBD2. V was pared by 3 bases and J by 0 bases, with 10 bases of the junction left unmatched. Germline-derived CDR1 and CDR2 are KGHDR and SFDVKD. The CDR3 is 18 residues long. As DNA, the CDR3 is TGTGCCACCAGTGATCCTCCAGAGCGGGGAAGCTCCTACAATGAGCAGTTCTTC. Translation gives CATSDPPERGSSYNEQFF.

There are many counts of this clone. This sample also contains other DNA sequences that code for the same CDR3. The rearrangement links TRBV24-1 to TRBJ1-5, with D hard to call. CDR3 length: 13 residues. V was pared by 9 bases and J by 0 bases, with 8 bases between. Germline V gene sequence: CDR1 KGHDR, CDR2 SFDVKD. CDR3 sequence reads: CATGQNSNQPQHF. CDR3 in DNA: TGTGCCACCGGGCAGAATAGCAATCAGCCCCAGCATTTT.

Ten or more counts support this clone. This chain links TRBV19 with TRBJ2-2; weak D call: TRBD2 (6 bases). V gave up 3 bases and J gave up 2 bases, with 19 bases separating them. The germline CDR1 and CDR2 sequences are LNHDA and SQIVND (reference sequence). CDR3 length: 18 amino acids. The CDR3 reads CASSILGAGTGNTGELFF. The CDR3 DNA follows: TGTGCCAGTAGTATTCTGGGCGCGGGGACGGGAAACACCGGGGAGCTGTTTTTT.

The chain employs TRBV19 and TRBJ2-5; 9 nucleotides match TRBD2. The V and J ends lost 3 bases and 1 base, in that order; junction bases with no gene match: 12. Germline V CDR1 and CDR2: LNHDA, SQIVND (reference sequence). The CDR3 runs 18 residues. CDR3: CASSIRVAGALLQETQYF. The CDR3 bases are TGTGCCAGTAGTATCAGGGTAGCGGGGGCCCTCCTCCAAGAGACCCAGTACTTC.

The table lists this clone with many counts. CDR3 in amino acids: CASSYGRGNEQFF. CDR3 coding DNA: TGTGCCAGCAGTTACGGCAGGGGGAATGAGCAGTTCTTC. The chain carries TRBV6-5 and TRBJ2-1; 7 nucleotides agree with TRBD1. The CDR3 runs to 13 residues. Germline loops: CDR1 MNHEY, CDR2 SVGAGI. V trimming: 2 bases; J trimming: 7 bases; junction bases outside the gene matches: 2.

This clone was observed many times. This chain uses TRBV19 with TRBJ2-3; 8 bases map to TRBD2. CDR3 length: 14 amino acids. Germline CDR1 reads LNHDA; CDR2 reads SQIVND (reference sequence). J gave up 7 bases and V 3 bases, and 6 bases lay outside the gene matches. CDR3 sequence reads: CASSMRGVENTQYF. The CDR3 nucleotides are TGTGCCAGTAGTATGCGGGGGGTAGAAAATACGCAGTATTTT.

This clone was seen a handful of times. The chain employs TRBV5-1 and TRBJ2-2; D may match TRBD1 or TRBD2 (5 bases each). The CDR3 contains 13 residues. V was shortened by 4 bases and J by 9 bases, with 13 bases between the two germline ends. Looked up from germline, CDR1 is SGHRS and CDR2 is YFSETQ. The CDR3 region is CASSPEGLRELFF. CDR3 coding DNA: TGCGCCAGCAGCCCTGAGGGGCTCAGGGAGCTGTTTTTT.

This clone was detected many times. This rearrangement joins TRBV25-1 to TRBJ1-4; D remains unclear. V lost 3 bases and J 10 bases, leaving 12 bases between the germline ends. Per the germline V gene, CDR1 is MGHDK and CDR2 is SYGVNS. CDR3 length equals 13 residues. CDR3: CASSEGSYGKLFF. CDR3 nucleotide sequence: TGTGCCAGCAGTGAGGGCTCATACGGAAAACTGTTTTTT.

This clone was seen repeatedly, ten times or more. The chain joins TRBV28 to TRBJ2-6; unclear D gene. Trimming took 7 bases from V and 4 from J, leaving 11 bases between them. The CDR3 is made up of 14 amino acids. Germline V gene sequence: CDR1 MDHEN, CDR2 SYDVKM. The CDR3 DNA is TGTGCCAGCATCCCCGCCCTAGGGGCCAACGTCCTGACTTTC. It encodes CASIPALGANVLTF.

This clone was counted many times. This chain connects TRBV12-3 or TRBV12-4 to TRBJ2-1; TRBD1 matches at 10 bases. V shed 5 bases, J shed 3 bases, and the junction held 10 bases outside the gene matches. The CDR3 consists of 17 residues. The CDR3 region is CASSPSPGQGNYNEQFF. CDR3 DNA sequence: TGTGCCAGCAGTCCTTCACCGGGACAGGGGAACTACAATGAGCAGTTCTTC.

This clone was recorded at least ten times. DNA for the CDR3: TGTGCCAGTAGTAAGGGGACAAATTACAATGAGCAGTTCTTC. It yields the protein CASSKGTNYNEQFF. The rearrangement links TRBV19 to TRBJ2-1; D possibly corresponds to TRBD1 (6 bases). Looked up from germline, CDR1 is LNHDA and CDR2 is SQIVND (reference sequence). This CDR3 region has 14 residues. Trimming removed 4 bases at V and 4 bases at J, with 11 bases between.

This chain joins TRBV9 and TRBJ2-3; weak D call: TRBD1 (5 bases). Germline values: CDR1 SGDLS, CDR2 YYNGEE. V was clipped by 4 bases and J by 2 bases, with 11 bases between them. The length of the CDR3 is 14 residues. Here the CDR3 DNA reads TGTGCCAGCAGCTCCGACAGCTACACAGATACGCAGTATTTT. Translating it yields CASSSDSYTDTQYF.

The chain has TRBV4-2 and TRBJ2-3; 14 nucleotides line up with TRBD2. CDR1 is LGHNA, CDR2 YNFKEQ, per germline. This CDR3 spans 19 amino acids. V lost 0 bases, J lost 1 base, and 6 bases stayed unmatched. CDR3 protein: CASSQEGLAGVEGTDTQYF. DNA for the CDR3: TGTGCCAGCAGCCAAGAGGGACTAGCGGGGGTGGAGGGCACAGATACGCAGTATTTT.

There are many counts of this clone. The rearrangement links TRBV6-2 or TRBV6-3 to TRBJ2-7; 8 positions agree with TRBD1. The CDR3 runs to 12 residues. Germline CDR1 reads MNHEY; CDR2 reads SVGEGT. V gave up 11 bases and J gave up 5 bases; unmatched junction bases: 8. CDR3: CADGQGAHEQYF. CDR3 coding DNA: TGTGCCGATGGACAGGGCGCCCACGAGCAGTACTTC.

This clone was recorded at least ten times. The CDR3 DNA reads as TGTGCCAGCAAACGGGACAGGGTCTACAATGAGCAGTTCTTC. Protein product: CASKRDRVYNEQFF. The V gene is TRBV6-4, the J gene TRBJ2-1; 9 nucleotides match TRBD1. J lost 3 bases, V lost 7 bases, and 4 bases had no gene match. This CDR3 has 14 residues. CDR1 and CDR2 (germline): MRHNA, SNTAGT.

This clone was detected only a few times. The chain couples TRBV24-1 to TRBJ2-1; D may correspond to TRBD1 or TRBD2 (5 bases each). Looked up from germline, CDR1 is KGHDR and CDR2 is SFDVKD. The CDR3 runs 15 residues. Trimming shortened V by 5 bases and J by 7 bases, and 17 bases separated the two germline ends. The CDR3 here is CATSAARGRENEQFF. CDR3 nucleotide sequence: TGTGCCACCAGTGCGGCACGCGGCAGGGAGAATGAGCAGTTCTTC.

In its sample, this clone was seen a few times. CDR3 sequence: CASSPGGRYEQYF. The CDR3 DNA reads as TGTGCCAGCAGCCCTGGGGGCCGGTACGAGCAGTACTTC. The J gene is TRBJ2-7, the V gene TRBV7-8; D might be TRBD1 (6 bases). With 5 bases removed from V and 4 bases from J, the gap between germline ends came to 12 bases. In germline, CDR1 is SGHVS, CDR2 FQNEAQ. The CDR3 sequence is 13 residues long. The full variable domain, in which reference TRBV7-8 and TRBJ2-7 provide the parts outside the CDR3, is GAGVSQSPRYKVAKRGQDVALRCDPISGHVSLFWYQQALGQGPEFLTYFQNEAQLDKSGLPSDRFFAERPEGSVSTLKIQRTQQEDSAVYLCASSPGGRYEQYFGPGTRLTVT.

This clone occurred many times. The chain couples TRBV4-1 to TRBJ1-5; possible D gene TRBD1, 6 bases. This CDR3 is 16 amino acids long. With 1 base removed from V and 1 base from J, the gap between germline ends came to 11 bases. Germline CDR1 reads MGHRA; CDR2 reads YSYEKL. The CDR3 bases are TGCGCCAGCAGCCAAGTGGGCGGACAGAGCAATCAGCCCCAGCATTTT. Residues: CASSQVGGQSNQPQHF.

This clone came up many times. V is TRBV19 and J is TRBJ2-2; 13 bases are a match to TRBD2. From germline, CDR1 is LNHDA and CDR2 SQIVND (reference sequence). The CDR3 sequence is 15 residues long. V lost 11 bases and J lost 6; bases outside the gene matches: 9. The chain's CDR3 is CASRGTSGAAGELFF. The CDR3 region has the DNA TGTGCCTCTAGGGGGACTAGCGGGGCGGCCGGGGAGCTGTTTTTT.

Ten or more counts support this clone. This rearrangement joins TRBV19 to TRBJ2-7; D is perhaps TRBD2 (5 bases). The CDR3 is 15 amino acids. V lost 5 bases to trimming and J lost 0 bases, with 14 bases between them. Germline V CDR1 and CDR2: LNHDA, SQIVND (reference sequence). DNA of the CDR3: TGTGCCAGTAGTTCCGTCGAGGGCCTCTCCTACGAGCAGTACTTC. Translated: CASSSVEGLSYEQYF.

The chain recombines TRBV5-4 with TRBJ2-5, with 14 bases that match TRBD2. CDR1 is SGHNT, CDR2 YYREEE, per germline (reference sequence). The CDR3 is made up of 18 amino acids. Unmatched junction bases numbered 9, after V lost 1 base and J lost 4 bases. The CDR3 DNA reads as TGTGCCAGCAGCTTGTCGTACGGACTAGCGGGGGGACGAGAGACCCAGTACTTC. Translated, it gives CASSLSYGLAGGRETQYF.

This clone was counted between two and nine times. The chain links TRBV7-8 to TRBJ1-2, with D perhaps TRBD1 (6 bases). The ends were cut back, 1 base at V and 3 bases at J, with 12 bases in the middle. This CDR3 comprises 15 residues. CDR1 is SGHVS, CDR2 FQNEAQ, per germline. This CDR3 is CASSLGDRWDYGYTF. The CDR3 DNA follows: TGTGCCAGCAGCTTAGGAGACAGGTGGGACTATGGCTACACCTTC.

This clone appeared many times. The DNA for the CDR3 is TGTGCCAGCACTAGAGGCGGGGGGCAGGATGAGCAGTTCTTC. Translated, it gives CASTRGGGQDEQFF. The genes are TRBV7-9 and TRBJ2-1; 8 bases match TRBD2. V was clipped by 7 bases and J by 8 bases; unmatched bases: 10. In germline, CDR1 is SEHNR, CDR2 FQNEAQ (reference sequence). This CDR3 has 14 residues.

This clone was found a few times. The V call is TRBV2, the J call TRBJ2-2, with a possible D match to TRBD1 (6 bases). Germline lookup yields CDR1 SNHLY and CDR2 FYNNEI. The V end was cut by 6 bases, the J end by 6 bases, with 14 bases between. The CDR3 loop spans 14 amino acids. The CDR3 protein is CASSGTIMAGELFF. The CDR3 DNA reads TGTGCCAGCAGCGGGACAATTATGGCCGGGGAGCTGTTTTTT. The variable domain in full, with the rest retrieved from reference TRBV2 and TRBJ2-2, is EPEVTQTPSHQVTQMGQEVILRCVPISNHLYFYWYRQILGQKVEFLVSFYNNEISEKSEIFDDQFSVERPDGSNFTLKIRSTKLEDSAMYFCASSGTIMAGELFFGEGSRLTVL.

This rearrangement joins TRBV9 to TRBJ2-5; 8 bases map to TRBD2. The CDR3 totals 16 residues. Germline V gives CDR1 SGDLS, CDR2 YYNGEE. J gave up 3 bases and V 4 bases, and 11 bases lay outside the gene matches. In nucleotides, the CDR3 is TGTGCCAGCAGCTTGTCTCGCGGGGGGAGGGAAGAGACCCAGTACTTC. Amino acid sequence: CASSLSRGGREETQYF.

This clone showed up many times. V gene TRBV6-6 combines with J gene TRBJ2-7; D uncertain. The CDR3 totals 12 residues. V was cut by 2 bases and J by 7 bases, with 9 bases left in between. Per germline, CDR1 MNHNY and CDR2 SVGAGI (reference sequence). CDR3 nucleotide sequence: TGTGCCAGCAGTTACGATGACGGGGAGCAGTACTTC. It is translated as CASSYDDGEQYF.

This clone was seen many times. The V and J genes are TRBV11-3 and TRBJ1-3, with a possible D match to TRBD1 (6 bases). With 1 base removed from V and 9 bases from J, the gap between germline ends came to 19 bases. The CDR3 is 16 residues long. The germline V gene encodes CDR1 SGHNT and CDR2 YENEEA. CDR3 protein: CASSLARGRGRGTIYF. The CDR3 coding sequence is TGTGCCAGCAGCTTAGCGAGGGGCAGGGGAAGGGGCACCATATATTTT.